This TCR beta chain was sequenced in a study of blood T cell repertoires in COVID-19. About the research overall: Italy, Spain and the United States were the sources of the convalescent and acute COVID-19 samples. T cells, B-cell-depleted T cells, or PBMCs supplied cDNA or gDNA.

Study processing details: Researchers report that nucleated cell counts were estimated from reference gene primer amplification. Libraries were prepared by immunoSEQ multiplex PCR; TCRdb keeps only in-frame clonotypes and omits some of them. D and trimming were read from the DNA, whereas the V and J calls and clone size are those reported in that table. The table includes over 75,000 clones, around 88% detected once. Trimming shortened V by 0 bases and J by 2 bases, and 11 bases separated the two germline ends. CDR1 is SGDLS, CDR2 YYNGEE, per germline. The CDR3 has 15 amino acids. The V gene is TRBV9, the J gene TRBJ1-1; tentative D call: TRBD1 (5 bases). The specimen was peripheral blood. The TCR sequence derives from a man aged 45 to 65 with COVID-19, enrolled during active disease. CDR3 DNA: TGTGCCAGCAGCGTAGATAGTAGGGGTAACACTGAAGCTTTCTTT. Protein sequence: CASSVDSRGNTEAFF.